A single sample is the source of the 21 T cell receptor beta chains below, sequenced in a study of immune characterization of retroperitoneal liposarcoma. TCRdb reanalysed the PCR reads using MiXCR and keeps one entry per CDR3 protein. The table includes some 1,800 distinct CDR3 sequences, under 45% detected once. Material for sequencing was tumor tissue. These receptors were obtained from a female donor with retroperitoneal liposarcoma.

This clonotype has only a few counts. The V and J genes are TRBV12-3 or TRBV12-4 and TRBJ2-4; no definite D call. Trimming took off 2 bases at V and 9 bases at J, with 20 bases between the two ends. CDR3 length equals 16 residues. CDR3 region: CASSLSPLPQVGIQYF. The CDR3 nucleotides are TGTGCCAGCAGTTTATCTCCTCTTCCCCAAGTAGGCATTCAGTACTTC.

The chain employs TRBV27 and TRBJ2-1; 11 bases are a match to TRBD1. V gave up 2 bases and J gave up 10 bases; unmatched junction bases: 10. Germline-derived CDR1 and CDR2 are MNHEY and SMNVEV (reference sequence). This CDR3 comprises 16 residues. The CDR3 region has the DNA TGTGCCAGCAGTTTAGGGACAGGGGGAGGGGGCTACGAGCAGTTCTTC. Amino acid sequence: CASSLGTGGGGYEQFF.

This clonotype has just one count. The chain links TRBV6-5 to TRBJ2-5, with D perhaps matching TRBD1 (5 bases). Germline CDR1 reads MNHEY; CDR2 reads SVGAGI. The V end lost 2 bases, the J end lost 7 bases, and 8 bases lay between the germline ends. This CDR3 comprises 12 residues. The CDR3 sequence: CASSYRGGTQYF. The DNA for the CDR3 is TGTGCCAGCAGTTACAGGGGTGGGACCCAGTACTTC.

This clonotype showed up just once. The rearrangement uses TRBV11-2 and TRBJ2-1, with 8 bases that match TRBD2. This CDR3 spans 14 amino acids. V trimming: 3 bases; J trimming: 7 bases; junction bases outside the gene matches: 5. Germline assignment: CDR1 SGHAT and CDR2 FQNNGV. The DNA of the CDR3 is TGTGCCAGCAGCTTGGGACTAGATTCGAATGAGCAGTTCTTC. The encoded protein is CASSLGLDSNEQFF.

By frequency in the sample, this clonotype is large. V and J are TRBV6-1 and TRBJ2-5; 12 bases are a match to TRBD2. Germline V gene lookup returns CDR1 MNHNS and CDR2 SASEGT. The CDR3 spans 17 residues. V dropped 5 bases and J dropped 1; count of bases not matched to a gene: 8. The DNA for the CDR3 is TGTGCCAGCAGTCGACGTACGGGACTAGCGGGCCAAGAGACCCAGTACTTC. Its protein is CASSRRTGLAGQETQYF.

V usage is TRBV10-2 and J usage is TRBJ2-1; 7 bases fit TRBD2. The J call may be incorrect, as the DNA end agrees better with TRBJ2-7. Germline loops: CDR1 WSHSY, CDR2 SAAADI. The CDR3 totals 18 residues. The chain's CDR3 is CASSDWDYWRGNNNEQYF. The CDR3, as DNA: TGCGCCAGCAGTGACTGGGACTACTGGCGGGGGAACAACAATGAGCAGTACTTC.

This clonotype was recorded a few times. This chain links TRBV11-2 with TRBJ2-5; 7 bases map to TRBD1. Judging by the DNA end, TRBJ2-1 fits better; the J call may be wrong. This CDR3 comprises 14 residues. From germline, CDR1 is SGHAT and CDR2 FQNNGV. CDR3 coding DNA: TGTGCCAGCAGCTCCGGACAGGTCCAAGAGACCCAGTTCTTC. It yields the protein CASSSGQVQETQFF.

Sample share makes this clonotype medium-sized. At one of its ends the junction is not consistent with the germline gene, which may arise from a read error. The chain joins TRBV6-1 to TRBJ2-3, with a possible D match to TRBD2 (6 bases). The CDR3 is 17 amino acids. The germline V gene has CDR1 MNHNS and CDR2 SASEGT. The CDR3 nucleotides read TGTGCCAGCAGTCTGGATGGAGGGGCCCTCTCCCAAGAGACCCAGTACTTT. Translation gives CASSLDGGALSQETQYF.

The genes are TRBV11-3 and TRBJ2-5; TRBD2 is a possible D gene (5 bases). The J call may not be correct, given that the DNA end is closer to TRBJ2-7. The germline CDR1 and CDR2 sequences are SGHNT and YENEEA. CDR3 length equals 14 residues. The CDR3 nucleotides are TGTGCCAGCAGCTTAGCGGGGTACGGATACGAGCAGTACTTC. Amino acids: CASSLAGYGYEQYF.

The V and J genes are TRBV6-1 and TRBJ2-1; the match to TRBD2 covers 7 bases. Trimming cost V 6 bases and J 11 bases; bases outside gene matches: 13. Germline loops: CDR1 MNHNS, CDR2 SASEGT. There are 14 residues in the CDR3. The CDR3 coding sequence is TGTGCCAGCAGCCTCTTTGCGGGGGAAATGCAGCAGTTCTTC. It yields the protein CASSLFAGEMQQFF.

The chain carries TRBV27 and TRBJ2-1; D could derive from TRBD1 or TRBD2 (5 bases each). Gene TRBJ2-5 matches the end of the DNA better, so the J call may be wrong. This CDR3 spans 14 amino acids. Germline assignment: CDR1 MNHEY and CDR2 SMNVEV (reference sequence). This CDR3 reads CASSPRDGEETQYF. Written as DNA, the CDR3 is TGTGCCAGCAGTCCCCGGGACGGGGAAGAGACCCAGTACTTC.

The CDR3: CASTGSYNEQFF. The CDR3 bases are TGTGCCAGTACAGGGAGTTACAATGAGCAGTTCTTC. This sequence joins TRBV12-3 or TRBV12-4 and TRBJ2-1; TRBD1 might be the D (6 bases). The CDR3 spans 12 residues. V dropped 9 bases and J dropped 4 bases, with 10 bases sitting between them.

This clonotype has only a few counts. J is TRBJ2-1 and V is TRBV27; D is undetermined. Germline values: CDR1 MNHEY, CDR2 SMNVEV (reference sequence). CDR3 length equals 14 residues. Deletions cut 6 bases from V and 4 bases from J, with 13 bases between. The CDR3 loop is CASSPRLDYNEQFF. The DNA for the CDR3 is TGTGCCAGCAGCCCACGCCTTGATTACAATGAGCAGTTCTTC.

This clonotype was observed a single time. The V and J genes are TRBV6-8 and TRBJ2-1; TRBD2 matches 9 bases. V shed 11 bases, J shed 5 bases, and the junction held 7 bases outside the gene matches. Germline V gene sequence: CDR1 MNHGY, CDR2 SAAAGT. CDR3 length: 13 amino acids. DNA of the CDR3: TGTGCCTCCCAGGCTAGCGGGAACAATGAGCAGTTCTTC. This encodes CASQASGNNEQFF.

The chain combines TRBV27 with TRBJ2-5; TRBD2 matches at 12 bases. The J call may not be correct, given that the DNA end is closer to TRBJ2-7. The CDR3 contains 15 residues. Germline loops: CDR1 MNHEY, CDR2 SMNVEV (reference sequence). CDR3 amino acids: CASSWTSGVSYEQYF. CDR3 nucleotide sequence: TGTGCCAGCAGTTGGACTAGCGGGGTCTCCTACGAGCAGTACTTC.

In this sample, this clonotype turned up a few times. V is TRBV27 and J is TRBJ2-4; 9 bases are a match to TRBD1. The germline gives CDR1 MNHEY, CDR2 SMNVEV (reference sequence). The CDR3 spans 14 residues. Trimming removed 5 bases from V and 6 bases from J; junction bases left unmatched: 5. In nucleotides, the CDR3 is TGTGCCAGCAGTATACAGGGGGCGGGAAACATTCAGTACTTC. Protein product: CASSIQGAGNIQYF.

The V and J genes are TRBV6-1 and TRBJ2-6; D possibly matches TRBD1 or TRBD2 (6 bases each). V was pared by 2 bases and J by 4 bases, with 12 bases between. The CDR3 sequence is 16 residues long. From germline, CDR1 is MNHNS and CDR2 SASEGT. The DNA for the CDR3 is TGTGCCAGCAGTGAAACCGGGGGCGGCGGGGCCAACGTCCTGACTTTC. This codes for CASSETGGGGANVLTF.

The table lists this clonotype with a few counts. The chain carries TRBV6-1 and TRBJ2-1; perhaps TRBD1 as D (6 bases). Germline V gene lookup returns CDR1 MNHNS and CDR2 SASEGT. The CDR3 loop spans 15 amino acids. V was trimmed by 6 bases and J by 7 bases, leaving 19 bases between them. CDR3 coding DNA: TGTGCCAGCAGGGTGGACAGATCTGTTTCAAATGAGCAGTTCTTC. Translated, it gives CASRVDRSVSNEQFF.

V is TRBV7-2 and J is TRBJ2-5, with D possibly TRBD1 on 5 matching bases. The DNA end is a closer match to TRBJ2-7, so the J assignment may be wrong. Germline CDR1 is SGHTA and CDR2 is FQGNSA. The CDR3 extends over 14 amino acids. This CDR3 is CASSLIGVPYEQYF. The CDR3 bases are TGTGCCAGCAGCTTGATAGGGGTACCGTACGAGCAGTACTTC.

This clonotype counts as medium-sized (0.01 to 0.1%). The chain employs TRBV12-3 or TRBV12-4 and TRBJ1-2; weak D call: TRBD1 (6 bases). The CDR3 sequence is 14 residues long. V lost 3 bases, J lost 3 bases, and 11 bases lay in between. The CDR3 nucleotides read TGTGCCAGCAGTTTCAGGGGTGTTGACTATGGCTACACCTTC. Its translation: CASSFRGVDYGYTF.

This chain connects TRBV6-6 to TRBJ2-5; TRBD1 might be the D (6 bases). Germline CDR1 is MNHNY and CDR2 is SVGAGI (reference sequence). V lost 6 bases and J lost 5, with 22 bases in between. The CDR3 sequence is 16 residues long. DNA for the CDR3: TGTGCCAGCAGCTTACGGGTCCCGGACAGTTGGGAGACCCAGTACTTC. This translates into CASSLRVPDSWETQYF.